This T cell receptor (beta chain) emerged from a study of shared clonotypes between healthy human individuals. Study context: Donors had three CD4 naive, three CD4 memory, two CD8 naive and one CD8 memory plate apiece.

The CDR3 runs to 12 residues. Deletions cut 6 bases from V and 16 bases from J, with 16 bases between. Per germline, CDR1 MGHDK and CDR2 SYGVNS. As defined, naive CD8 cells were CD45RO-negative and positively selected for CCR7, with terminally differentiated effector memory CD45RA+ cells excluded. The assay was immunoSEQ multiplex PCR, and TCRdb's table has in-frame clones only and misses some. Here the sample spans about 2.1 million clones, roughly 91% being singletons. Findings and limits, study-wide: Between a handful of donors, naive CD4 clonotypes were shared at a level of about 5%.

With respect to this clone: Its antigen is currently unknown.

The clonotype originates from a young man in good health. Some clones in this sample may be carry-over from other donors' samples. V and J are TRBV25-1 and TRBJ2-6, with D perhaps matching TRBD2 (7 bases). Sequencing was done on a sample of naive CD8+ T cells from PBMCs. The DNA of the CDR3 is TGTGCCAGCAGCCCGTGGGGGGGACAACTGACTTTC. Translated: CASSPWGGQLTF.